A selection of T cell receptor beta chains follows, all from one sample in a study of blood T cell repertoires in COVID-19. Some clones are missing from TCRdb's copy, which holds only in-frame ones; the method was immunoSEQ multiplex PCR. The sample consists of about 200,000 clones, 89% of them appearing once. Material: PBMCs or T cells enriched from blood (not recorded which). Receptors originate from a woman aged 18 to 35 who had recovered from COVID-19. Both conserved end residues are part of each CDR3. Fields, in order: D gene, V gene, J gene, clone size, CDR3 protein, CDR3 DNA. The D gene is left open where the match is weak. Where a row states a size, it is once, few, many or the class of an expanded clone; other rows omit it.

-,TRBV5-1,TRBJ2-5,-,CASSWEKETQYF,TGCGCCAGCAGCTGGGAGAAAGAGACCCAGTACTTC
-,TRBV9,TRBJ2-1,few,CASSARDNEQFF,TGTGCCAGCAGCGCCCGGGACAATGAGCAGTTCTTC
-,TRBV19,TRBJ1-5,-,CASSARGQPQHF,TGTGCCAGTAGTGCTCGGGGTCAGCCCCAGCATTTT
TRBD2,TRBV6-5,TRBJ2-3,-,CASGVGLASDTQYF,TGTGCCAGCGGGGTGGGACTAGCCTCAGATACGCAGTATTTT
TRBD1,TRBV4-1,TRBJ1-6,-,CASSQFAGGNSPLHF,TGCGCCAGCAGCCAATTCGCAGGGGGTAATTCACCCCTCCACTTT
-,TRBV2,TRBJ1-1,few,CASTERGFDTEAFF,TGTGCCAGCACCGAGCGGGGGTTTGACACTGAAGCTTTCTTT
TRBD2,TRBV29-1,TRBJ2-7,-,CSVLGLAGSSYEQYF,TGCAGCGTCCTGGGACTAGCGGGGAGCTCCTACGAGCAGTACTTC
TRBD1,TRBV2,TRBJ1-6,many,CATRTGQLNSPLHF,TGTGCCACCCGGACGGGACAGCTCAATTCACCCCTCCACTTT
-,TRBV6-5,TRBJ2-3,once,CASSYMGLSGTDTQYF,TGTGCCAGCAGTTACATGGGACTCAGTGGGACAGATACGCAGTATTTT
-,TRBV7-9,TRBJ2-7,-,CASSFSDEQYF,TGTGCCAGCAGCTTTTCCGACGAGCAGTACTTC
-,TRBV27,TRBJ2-2,-,CASSFLRGNTGELFF,TGTGCCAGCAGTTTTTTGCGGGGGAACACCGGGGAGCTGTTTTTT
TRBD2,TRBV28,TRBJ2-4,-,CASIPSGGLAKNIQYF,TGTGCCAGCATTCCTAGCGGGGGGCTAGCCAAAAACATTCAGTACTTC
-,TRBV13,TRBJ1-4,-,CASSRALQGSNEKLFF,TGTGCCAGCAGCCGAGCCCTACAGGGTTCTAATGAAAAACTGTTTTTT
-,TRBV21-1,TRBJ2-7,-,CASSKGRTSSYEQYF,TGTGCCAGCAGCAAAGGACGGACAAGCTCCTACGAGCAGTACTTC
-,TRBV7-6,TRBJ2-5,-,CASSPEPGVETQYF,TGTGCCAGCAGCCCTGAACCGGGGGTGGAGACCCAGTACTTC
-,TRBV27,TRBJ2-7,-,CASSLQVTYEQYF,TGTGCCAGCAGTTTACAGGTGACCTACGAGCAGTACTTC
TRBD1,TRBV2,TRBJ1-1,-,CASGGQGVTEAFF,TGTGCCAGCGGCGGACAGGGAGTAACTGAAGCTTTCTTT
TRBD2,TRBV9,TRBJ2-2,-,CASSVARSGGPRPGELFF,TGTGCCAGCAGCGTAGCTCGGAGCGGGGGGCCCCGGCCCGGGGAGCTGTTTTTT
-,TRBV9,TRBJ1-1,-,CASSVGDWDPEAFF,TGTGCCAGCAGCGTGGGGGACTGGGATCCTGAAGCTTTCTTT
-,TRBV5-1,TRBJ1-1,-,CASSLDLQVMNTEAFF,TGCGCCAGCAGCTTGGATTTACAGGTAATGAACACTGAAGCTTTCTTT
-,TRBV4-1,TRBJ1-1,-,CASSQVMNTEAFF,TGCGCCAGCAGCCAAGTTATGAACACTGAAGCTTTCTTT
-,TRBV7-9,TRBJ2-5,-,CASRDGGETQYF,TGTGCCAGCAGGGACGGGGGTGAGACCCAGTACTTC
TRBD1,TRBV7-6,TRBJ1-5,once,CASSARTGALGQPQHF,TGTGCCAGCAGCGCCCGGACAGGGGCGCTCGGTCAGCCCCAGCATTTT
TRBD1,TRBV10-2,TRBJ1-3,few,CASSAGQDYTIYF,TGCGCCAGCAGTGCGGGACAGGATTACACCATATATTTT
TRBD1,TRBV15,TRBJ1-5,-,CATSRYRDSNNQPQHF,TGTGCCACCAGCAGGTACAGGGACAGCAACAATCAGCCCCAGCATTTT
-,TRBV5-1,TRBJ1-1,-,CASSLEGTKAFF,TGCGCCAGCAGCTTGGAAGGGACAAAAGCTTTCTTT
-,TRBV24-1,TRBJ2-7,-,CATSDDRAYEQYF,TGTGCCACCAGTGATGACAGAGCCTACGAGCAGTACTTC
-,TRBV5-6,TRBJ2-1,-,CASSLAVLYNEQFF,TGTGCCAGCAGCTTGGCAGTCCTTTACAATGAGCAGTTCTTC
-,TRBV2,TRBJ1-1,-,CASMTQGSTEAFF,TGTGCCAGCATGACCCAGGGGAGCACTGAAGCTTTCTTT
TRBD2,TRBV24-1,TRBJ2-2,few,CATSDLTSGGAGELFF,TGTGCCACCAGTGATTTGACTAGCGGGGGGGCCGGGGAGCTGTTTTTT
-,TRBV5-1,TRBJ1-6,-,CASSFQGLDSPLHF,TGCGCCAGCAGCTTTCAGGGTCTTGATTCACCCCTCCACTTT
-,TRBV9,TRBJ1-1,-,CASSGARRGGTEAFF,TGTGCCAGCAGCGGTGCCCGGAGGGGGGGCACTGAAGCTTTCTTT
-,TRBV28,TRBJ1-6,once,CASRITNNSPLHF,TGTGCCAGCAGGATAACTAATAATTCACCCCTCCACTTT
-,TRBV2,TRBJ2-1,-,CARGGQVNEQFF,TGTGCCAGGGGTGGGCAGGTCAATGAGCAGTTCTTC
-,TRBV9,TRBJ2-2,-,CASSELTNTGELFF,TGTGCCAGCAGTGAACTGACGAACACCGGGGAGCTGTTTTTT
-,TRBV20-1,TRBJ2-5,-,CSARGAETQYF,TGCAGTGCTAGGGGGGCGGAGACCCAGTACTTC
TRBD2,TRBV5-1,TRBJ2-7,-,CASSVRGGPGEQYF,TGCGCCAGCAGCGTACGGGGGGGGCCCGGCGAGCAGTACTTC
-,TRBV5-1,TRBJ1-2,-,CASSSTGEGIHTF,TGCGCCAGCAGCAGCACCGGGGAGGGGATACACACCTTC
TRBD2,TRBV2,TRBJ2-1,-,CASRGGLAGAYNEQFF,TGTGCCAGCAGGGGTGGACTAGCGGGGGCGTACAATGAGCAGTTCTTC
TRBD1,TRBV18,TRBJ1-6,medium-sized,CASSSGQGASPLHF,TGTGCCAGCTCATCAGGACAGGGGGCTTCACCCCTCCACTTT
-,TRBV6-5,TRBJ1-2,-,CASSYNRDGGGYTF,TGTGCCAGCAGTTACAACAGGGATGGTGGCGGCTACACCTTC
TRBD2,TRBV9,TRBJ2-3,once,CASSTRLAGGTDTQYF,TGTGCCAGCAGCACCCGACTAGCGGGGGGCACAGATACGCAGTATTTT
-,TRBV21-1,TRBJ2-7,once,CASSKDEKGRDEQYF,TGTGCCAGCAGCAAAGACGAAAAGGGCAGGGACGAGCAGTACTTC
TRBD1,TRBV10-2,TRBJ2-1,-,CASSGQVTPYEQFF,TGCGCCAGCAGCGGACAGGTGACTCCGTATGAGCAGTTCTTC
TRBD2,TRBV7-3,TRBJ2-1,-,CASSPLAGRAYNEQFF,TGTGCCAGCAGCCCCTTAGCGGGACGTGCCTACAATGAGCAGTTCTTC
-,TRBV10-1,TRBJ2-3,-,CASSESSGETDTQYF,TGCGCCAGCAGTGAGTCCTCGGGGGAAACAGATACGCAGTATTTT
-,TRBV24-1,TRBJ1-1,-,CATSDPTGYTEAFF,TGTGCCACCAGTGACCCGACAGGATACACTGAAGCTTTCTTT
-,TRBV19,TRBJ1-2,-,CASSMRRDNGYTF,TGTGCCAGTAGTATGCGGAGGGATAATGGCTACACCTTC
-,TRBV4-1,TRBJ1-1,-,CASSPLPGNTEAFF,TGCGCCAGCAGCCCCTTGCCAGGGAACACTGAAGCTTTCTTT
TRBD2,TRBV4-2,TRBJ2-7,-,CASSSGTSGYEQYF,TGTGCCAGCAGCTCGGGGACTAGCGGGTACGAGCAGTACTTC
TRBD1,TRBV6-2/TRBV6-3,TRBJ1-6,-,CASSYSGQGNYNSPLHF,TGTGCCAGCAGTTACTCTGGACAGGGGAACTATAATTCACCCCTCCACTTT
TRBD1,TRBV19,TRBJ1-6,-,CASSIGQGDSPLHF,TGTGCCAGTAGTATAGGACAGGGGGATTCACCCCTCCACTTT
TRBD1,TRBV11-2,TRBJ2-5,-,CASSPAGGGQETQYF,TGTGCCAGCAGCCCCGCAGGGGGTGGACAAGAGACCCAGTACTTC
-,TRBV2,TRBJ1-6,once,CASSGWQGNNSPLHF,TGTGCCAGCAGTGGCTGGCAGGGTAATAATTCACCCCTCCACTTT
-,TRBV5-1,TRBJ1-3,-,CASSLDGSSGNTIYF,TGCGCCAGCAGCCTGGACGGGTCCTCTGGAAACACCATATATTTT